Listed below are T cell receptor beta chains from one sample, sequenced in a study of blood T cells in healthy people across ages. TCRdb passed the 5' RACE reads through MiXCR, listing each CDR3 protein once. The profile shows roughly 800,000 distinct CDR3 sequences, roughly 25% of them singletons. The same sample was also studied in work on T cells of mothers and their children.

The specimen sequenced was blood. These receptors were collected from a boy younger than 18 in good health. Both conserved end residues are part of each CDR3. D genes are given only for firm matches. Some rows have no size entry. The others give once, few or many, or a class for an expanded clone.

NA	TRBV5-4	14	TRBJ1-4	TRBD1	CASSRDRNYEKLFF	TGTGCCAGCAGCCGGGACAGGAATTATGAAAAACTGTTTTTT
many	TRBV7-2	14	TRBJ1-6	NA	CASSLRGSNSPLHF	TGTGCCAGCAGCTTAAGGGGGTCTAATTCACCCCTCCACTTT
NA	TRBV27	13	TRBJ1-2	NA	CASSLRAGLGYTF	TGTGCCAGCAGCCTGAGGGCGGGCCTTGGCTACACCTTC
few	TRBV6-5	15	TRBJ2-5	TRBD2	CASGGSGVREETQYF	TGTGCCAGCGGGGGTAGCGGGGTCCGGGAAGAGACCCAGTACTTC
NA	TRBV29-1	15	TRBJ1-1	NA	CSVQNPIHVNTEAFF	TGCAGCGTCCAGAATCCGATCCACGTGAACACTGAAGCTTTCTTT
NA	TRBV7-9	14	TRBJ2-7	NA	CASSHQERPTEQYF	TGTGCCAGCAGCCACCAGGAGCGGCCTACCGAGCAGTACTTC
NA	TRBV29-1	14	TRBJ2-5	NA	CSVDGAGDLETQYF	TGCAGCGTTGATGGGGCAGGGGATTTGGAGACCCAGTACTTC
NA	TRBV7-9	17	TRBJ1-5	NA	CASSYLRTQGSNQPQHF	TGTGCCAGCAGCTATTTACGTACGCAGGGAAGCAATCAGCCCCAGCATTTT
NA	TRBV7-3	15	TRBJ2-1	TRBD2	CASSFPGGRGNEQFF	TGTGCCAGCAGCTTCCCGGGGGGGCGTGGGAATGAGCAGTTCTTC
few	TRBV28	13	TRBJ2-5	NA	CASSLSGSEAQYF	TGTGCCAGCAGTTTATCAGGGTCAGAAGCCCAGTACTTC
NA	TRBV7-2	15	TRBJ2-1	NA	CASSLVGGQDNEQFF	TGTGCCAGCAGCTTAGTGGGGGGGCAGGACAATGAGCAGTTCTTC
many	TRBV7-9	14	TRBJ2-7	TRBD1	CASSEQTGIHEQYF	TGTGCCAGCAGCGAGCAGACAGGGATCCACGAGCAGTACTTC
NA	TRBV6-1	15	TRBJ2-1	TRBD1	CASTVPDRDYNEQFF	TGTGCCAGCACTGTCCCGGACAGGGATTACAATGAGCAGTTCTTC
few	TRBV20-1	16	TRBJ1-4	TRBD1	CSASPLPGTENGKLFF	TGCAGTGCTAGTCCACTTCCCGGGACAGAGAATGGAAAACTGTTTTTT
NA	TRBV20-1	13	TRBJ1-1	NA	CSATLPLNTEAFF	TGCAGTGCTACCCTGCCTCTGAACACTGAAGCTTTCTTT
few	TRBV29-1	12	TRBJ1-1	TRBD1	CSVLRQGTEAFF	TGCAGCGTTCTCAGACAGGGCACTGAAGCTTTCTTT
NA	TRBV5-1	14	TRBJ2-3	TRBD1	CASTRTGGADTQYF	TGCGCCAGCACAAGGACAGGGGGCGCAGATACGCAGTATTTT
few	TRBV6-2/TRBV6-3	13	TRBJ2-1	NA	CASNNGLYNEQFF	TGTGCCAGCAACAACGGTCTCTACAATGAGCAGTTCTTC
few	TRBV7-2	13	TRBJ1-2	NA	CASSPHREEGYTF	TGTGCCAGCAGCCCTCACAGGGAGGAGGGCTACACCTTC
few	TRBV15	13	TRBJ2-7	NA	CATSRARSYEQYF	TGTGCCACCAGCAGAGCCCGTTCCTACGAGCAGTACTTC
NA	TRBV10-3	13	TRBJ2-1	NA	CAISEGKGNEQFF	TGTGCCATCAGTGAGGGAAAGGGGAATGAGCAGTTCTTC
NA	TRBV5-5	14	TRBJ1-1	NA	CASSLGQFGPEAFF	TGTGCCAGCAGCTTGGGACAGTTCGGGCCCGAAGCTTTCTTT
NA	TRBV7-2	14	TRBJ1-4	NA	CASSHGSFDEKLFF	TGTGCCAGCAGCCATGGGTCATTCGATGAAAAACTGTTTTTT
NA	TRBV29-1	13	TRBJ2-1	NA	CSGQWGPQNEQFF	TGCAGCGGCCAGTGGGGACCACAAAATGAGCAGTTCTTC